This T cell receptor (beta chain) was recovered during a study of cytomegalovirus exposure and HLA in healthy donors. Primers for the PCR totalled 60 Vbeta and 13 Jbeta. Clones were sequenced by immunoSEQ multiplex PCR, and TCRdb holds only the in-frame ones, with some missing. The sample shows some 66,000 clones, roughly 80% of them seen only once. Points on this clone: The antigen is undetermined.

V trimming: 1 base; J trimming: 9 bases; junction bases outside the gene matches: 3. The length of the CDR3 is 14 residues. Looked up from germline, CDR1 is SGHTA and CDR2 is FQGNSA. Study-wide results and limits: There were some public TCRs occurring in many donors, but most TCR sequences were rare. Trimming of TCR beta V- and J-genes showed a link, identified in a later analysis, to a missense DCLRE1C variant. Sequencing likely produced, as an artifact, a cluster of highly shared sequence variants.

As for the donors, each was a healthy bone marrow donor. Sample: PBMCs. The chain is built from TRBV7-2 and TRBJ1-6; 7 positions match TRBD1. The receptor's source is a woman under 40 in good health and CMV-seronegative. The CDR3 loop reads CASSLVEGASPLHF. The CDR3 region has the DNA TGTGCCAGCAGCTTAGTTGAGGGGGCTTCACCCCTCCACTTT.